This TCR beta chain was sequenced for a study of T cells in Graves' hyperthyroidism and ophthalmopathy. Across the study: Peripheral blood sampling occurred at initial diagnosis, before any treatment.

Amplification targeted TCR beta CDR3 regions from RNA transcripts. Carried out on the TCR CDR3, a first-round RT-PCR used the HTBI primer set. TCRdb re-analysed the multiplex PCR reads in MiXCR, keeping a single row per CDR3 protein. This table holds 600,000 to 650,000 distinct CDR3 sequences, more than 20% found once. Study outcomes and limitations: Clonotypes that were expanded in thyroid above 0.001 mostly appeared in blood too.

Ophthalmopathy patients showed a Clinical Activity Score of at least 3, NOSPECS grade of at least 4 and duration under 3 months. Patients were excluded because of uncontrolled infection, other autoimmune disease, pregnancy or lactation. V was pared by 6 bases and J by 4 bases, with 12 bases between. This CDR3 is 13 amino acids long. Germline-derived CDR1 and CDR2 are SGHRS and YFSETQ. On this clonotype itself: Its cognate antigen is unknown.

The rearrangement links TRBV5-1 to TRBJ2-3; D might be TRBD2 (6 bases). This TCR came from a man aged 25 to 45 with Graves' ophthalmopathy. Sequencing was carried out using blood. CDR3 residues: CASMEGGADTQYF. The CDR3, as DNA: TGCGCCAGCATGGAGGGAGGAGCAGATACGCAGTATTTT.